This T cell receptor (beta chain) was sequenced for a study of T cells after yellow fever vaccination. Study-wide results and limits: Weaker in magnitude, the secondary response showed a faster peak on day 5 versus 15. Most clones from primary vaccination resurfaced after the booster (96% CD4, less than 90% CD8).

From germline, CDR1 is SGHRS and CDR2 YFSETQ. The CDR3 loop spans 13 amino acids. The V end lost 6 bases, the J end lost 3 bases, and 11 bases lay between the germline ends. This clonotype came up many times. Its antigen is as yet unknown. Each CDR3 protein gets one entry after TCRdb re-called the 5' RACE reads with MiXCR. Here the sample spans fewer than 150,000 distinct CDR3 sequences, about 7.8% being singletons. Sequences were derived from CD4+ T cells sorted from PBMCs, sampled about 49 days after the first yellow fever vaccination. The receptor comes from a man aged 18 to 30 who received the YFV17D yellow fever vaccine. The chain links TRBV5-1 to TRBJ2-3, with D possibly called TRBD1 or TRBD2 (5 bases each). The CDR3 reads CASTNWGTDTQYF. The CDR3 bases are TGCGCCAGCACCAACTGGGGGACAGATACGCAGTATTTT.